This T cell receptor (beta chain) was documented in a study of beta chain features in type 1 diabetes. Study as a whole: Sorted cells, 90 million to 120 million in number, were examined across all samples. Study-wide points: TCRB CDR3s were moderately but significantly shorter in Type 1 diabetes patients in all four CD4+ subsets. Among type 1 diabetes patients, VDJ junctions had fewer insertions and more deletions.

This clone was detected many times. What it binds is unknown. Sequenced material consisted of expressed TCRB transcripts (all of the isolated RNA was reverse transcribed). The table came from immunoSEQ multiplex PCR; TCRdb's copy has only in-frame clones and leaves some out. This sample carries 120,000 or so clones, about 16% of them seen once, and the ten largest clones take over 2%. Using CD45RO/CCR7/CD25/CD127/CD95/CD27, CD4+ naive, central memory, regulatory and stem cell-like memory cells were sorted. The specimen was central memory CD4+ T cells from blood. This receptor was obtained from a man aged 30 to 39 with type 1 diabetes.

CDR3 residues: CASSQDAQLLDTQYF. CDR3 coding DNA: TGTGCCAGCAGCCAAGATGCCCAATTACTAGATACGCAGTATTTT. This chain uses TRBV4-2 with TRBJ2-3, with no clear D. Germline V gives CDR1 LGHNA, CDR2 YNFKEQ. V gave up 0 bases and J gave up 5 bases, with 12 bases separating them. The CDR3 totals 15 residues.